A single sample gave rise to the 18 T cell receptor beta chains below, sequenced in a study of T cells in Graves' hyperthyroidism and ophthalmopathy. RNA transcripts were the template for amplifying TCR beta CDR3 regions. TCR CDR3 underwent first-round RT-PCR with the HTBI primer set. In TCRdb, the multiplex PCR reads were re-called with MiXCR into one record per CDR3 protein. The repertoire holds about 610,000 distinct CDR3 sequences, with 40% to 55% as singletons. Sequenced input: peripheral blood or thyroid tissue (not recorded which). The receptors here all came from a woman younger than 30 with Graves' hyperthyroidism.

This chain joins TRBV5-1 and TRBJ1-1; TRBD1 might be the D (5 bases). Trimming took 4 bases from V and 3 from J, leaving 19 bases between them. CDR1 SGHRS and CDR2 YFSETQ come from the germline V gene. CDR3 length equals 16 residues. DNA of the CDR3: TGCGCCAGCAGCCAGGATTTGGGACTGGCGGACACTGAAGCTTTCTTT. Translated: CASSQDLGLADTEAFF.

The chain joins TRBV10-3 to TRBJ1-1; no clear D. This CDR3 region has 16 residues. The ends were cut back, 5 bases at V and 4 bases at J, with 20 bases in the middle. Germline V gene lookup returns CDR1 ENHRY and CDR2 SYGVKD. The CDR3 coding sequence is TGTGCCATCAGTTCCAGCAGTTTATACTCCCCCACTGAAGCTTTCTTT. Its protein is CAISSSSLYSPTEAFF.

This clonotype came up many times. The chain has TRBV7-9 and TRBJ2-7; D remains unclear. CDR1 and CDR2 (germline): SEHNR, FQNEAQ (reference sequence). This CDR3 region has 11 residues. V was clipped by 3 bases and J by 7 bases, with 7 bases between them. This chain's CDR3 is CASSFSEEQYF. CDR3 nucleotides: TGTGCCAGCAGCTTTAGTGAAGAGCAGTACTTC.

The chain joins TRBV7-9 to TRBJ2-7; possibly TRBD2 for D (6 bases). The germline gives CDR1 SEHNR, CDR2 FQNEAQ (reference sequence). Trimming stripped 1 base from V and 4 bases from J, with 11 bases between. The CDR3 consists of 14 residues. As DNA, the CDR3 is TGTGCCAGCAGCTTAGGGGGAGGAGAGTACGAGCAGTACTTC. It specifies CASSLGGGEYEQYF.

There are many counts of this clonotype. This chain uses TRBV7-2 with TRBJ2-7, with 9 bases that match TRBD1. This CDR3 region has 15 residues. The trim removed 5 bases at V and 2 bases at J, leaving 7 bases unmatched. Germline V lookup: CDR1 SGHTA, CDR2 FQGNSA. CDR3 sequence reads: CASSPRRDRAYEQYF. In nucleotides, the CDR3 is TGTGCCAGCAGCCCTCGCCGGGACAGGGCCTACGAGCAGTACTTC.

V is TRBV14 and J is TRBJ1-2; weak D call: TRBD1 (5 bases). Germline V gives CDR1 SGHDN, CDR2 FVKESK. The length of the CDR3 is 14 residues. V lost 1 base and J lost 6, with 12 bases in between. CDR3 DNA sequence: TGTGCCAGCAGCCAAGGGGGAGGGGACGATGGCTACACCTTC. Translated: CASSQGGGDDGYTF.

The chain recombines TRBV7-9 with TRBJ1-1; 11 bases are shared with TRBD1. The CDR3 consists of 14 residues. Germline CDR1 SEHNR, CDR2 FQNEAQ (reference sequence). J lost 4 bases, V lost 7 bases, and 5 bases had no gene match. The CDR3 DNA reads TGTGCCAGCATGTCCGGGACAGGGGGCACTGAAGCTTTCTTT. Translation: CASMSGTGGTEAFF. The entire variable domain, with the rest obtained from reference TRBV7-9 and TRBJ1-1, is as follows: DTGVSQNPRHKITKRGQNVTFRCDPISEHNRLYWYRQTLGQGPEFLTYFQNEAQLEKSRLLSDRFSAERPKGSFSTLEIQRTEQGDSAMYLCASMSGTGGTEAFFGQGTRLTVV.

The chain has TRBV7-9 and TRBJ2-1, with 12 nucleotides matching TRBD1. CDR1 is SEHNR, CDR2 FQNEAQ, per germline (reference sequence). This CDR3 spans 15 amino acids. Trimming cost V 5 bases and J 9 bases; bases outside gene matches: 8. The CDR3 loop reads CASSTVGTGGGEQFF. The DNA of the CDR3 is TGTGCCAGCAGCACCGTCGGGACAGGGGGCGGTGAGCAGTTCTTC. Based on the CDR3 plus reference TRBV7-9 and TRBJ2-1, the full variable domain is DTGVSQNPRHKITKRGQNVTFRCDPISEHNRLYWYRQTLGQGPEFLTYFQNEAQLEKSRLLSDRFSAERPKGSFSTLEIQRTEQGDSAMYLCASSTVGTGGGEQFFGPGTRLTVL.

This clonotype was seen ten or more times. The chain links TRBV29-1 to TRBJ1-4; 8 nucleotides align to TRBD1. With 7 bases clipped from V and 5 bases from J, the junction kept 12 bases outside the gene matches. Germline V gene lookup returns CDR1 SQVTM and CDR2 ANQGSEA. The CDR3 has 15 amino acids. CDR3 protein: CSALTGVQTNEKLFF. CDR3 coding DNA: TGCAGCGCCCTGACAGGGGTCCAGACCAATGAAAAACTGTTTTTT.

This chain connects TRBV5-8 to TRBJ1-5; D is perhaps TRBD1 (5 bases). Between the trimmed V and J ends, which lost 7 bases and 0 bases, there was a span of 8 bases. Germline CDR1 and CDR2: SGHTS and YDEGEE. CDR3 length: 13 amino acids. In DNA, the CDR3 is TGTGCCAGCGGGGGGGATAGCAATCAGCCCCAGCATTTT. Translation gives CASGGDSNQPQHF.

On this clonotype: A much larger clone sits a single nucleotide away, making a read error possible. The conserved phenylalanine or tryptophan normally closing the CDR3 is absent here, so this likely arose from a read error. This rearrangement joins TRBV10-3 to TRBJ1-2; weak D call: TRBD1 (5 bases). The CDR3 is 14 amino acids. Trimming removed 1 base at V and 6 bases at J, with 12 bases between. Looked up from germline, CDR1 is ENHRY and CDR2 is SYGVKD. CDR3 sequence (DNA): TGTGCCATCAGTGAGTGGGCAGGGCGGAATGGCTACACCATC. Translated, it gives CAISEWAGRNGYTI.

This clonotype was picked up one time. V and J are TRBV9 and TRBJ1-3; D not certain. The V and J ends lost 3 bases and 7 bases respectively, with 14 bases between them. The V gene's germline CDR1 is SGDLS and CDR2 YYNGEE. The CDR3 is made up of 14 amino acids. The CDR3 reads CASSARTGSNTIYF. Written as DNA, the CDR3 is TGTGCCAGCAGCGCGCGGACCGGTAGCAACACCATATATTTT.

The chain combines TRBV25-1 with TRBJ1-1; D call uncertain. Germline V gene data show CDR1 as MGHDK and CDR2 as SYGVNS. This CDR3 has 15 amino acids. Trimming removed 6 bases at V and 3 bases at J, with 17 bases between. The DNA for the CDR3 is TGTGCCAGCAGCGTTGACCTCGGGAGGTACACTGAAGCTTTCTTT. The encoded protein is CASSVDLGRYTEAFF.

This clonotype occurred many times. In DNA form, the CDR3 reads TGTGCCAGCAGTTCGGACATTAACTATGGCTACACCTTC. Amino acids: CASSSDINYGYTF. The chain is built from TRBV12-3 or TRBV12-4 and TRBJ1-2; D might be TRBD1 (5 bases). V was shortened by 4 bases and J by 1 base, with 7 bases between the two germline ends. The CDR3 covers 13 residues.

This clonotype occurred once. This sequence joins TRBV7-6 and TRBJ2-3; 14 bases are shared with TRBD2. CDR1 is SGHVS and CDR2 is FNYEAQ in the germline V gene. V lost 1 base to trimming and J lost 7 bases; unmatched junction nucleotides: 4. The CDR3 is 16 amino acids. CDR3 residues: CASSLGRLAGGYTQYF. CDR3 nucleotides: TGTGCCAGCAGCTTAGGCCGACTAGCGGGAGGGTATACGCAGTATTTT.

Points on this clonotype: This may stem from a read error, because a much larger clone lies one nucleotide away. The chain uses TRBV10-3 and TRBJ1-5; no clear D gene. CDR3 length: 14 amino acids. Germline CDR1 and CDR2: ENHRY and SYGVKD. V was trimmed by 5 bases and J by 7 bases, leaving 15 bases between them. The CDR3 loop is CAISYSRQEQPQHF. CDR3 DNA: TGTGCCATCAGTTACTCCAGGCAGGAGCAGCCCCAGCATTTT.

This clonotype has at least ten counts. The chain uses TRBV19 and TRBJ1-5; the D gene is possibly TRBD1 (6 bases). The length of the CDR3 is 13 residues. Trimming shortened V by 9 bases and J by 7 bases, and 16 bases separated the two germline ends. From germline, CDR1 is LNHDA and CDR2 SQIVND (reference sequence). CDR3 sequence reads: CASLGGVWQPQHF. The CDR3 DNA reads TGTGCCAGCCTAGGGGGGGTTTGGCAGCCCCAGCATTTT.

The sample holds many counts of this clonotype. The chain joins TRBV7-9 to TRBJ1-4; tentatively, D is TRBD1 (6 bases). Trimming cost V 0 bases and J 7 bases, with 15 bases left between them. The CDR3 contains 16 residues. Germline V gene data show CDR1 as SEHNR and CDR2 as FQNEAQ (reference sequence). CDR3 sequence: CASSLARTDGGEKLFF. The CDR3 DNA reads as TGTGCCAGCAGCTTAGCGAGGACAGACGGAGGTGAAAAACTGTTTTTT.